The clone carrying this TCR beta chain appeared a few times. The entry originates in a study of T cells after yellow fever vaccination. The CDR3 is 17 residues long. The germline CDR1 and CDR2 sequences are SNHLY and FYNNEI. V was trimmed by 5 bases and J by 2 bases, leaving 18 bases between them. For TCR, cDNA came from 5'RACE template switching, which added a universal primer site and UMIs. Each CDR3 protein gets one entry after TCRdb re-called the 5' RACE reads with MiXCR. This table has around 320,000 distinct CDR3 sequences, 9.5% to 12% appearing once. The sequence was collected from a man aged 18 to 30 who received the YFV17D yellow fever vaccine. The sequencing here drew on CD4+ T cells sorted from PBMCs, taken 45 days after the yellow fever booster vaccination. The J gene is TRBJ2-2, the V gene TRBV2, with D tentatively TRBD2 (6 bases). The CDR3 is CASSRRHGRGNTGELFF. In nucleotides, the CDR3 is TGTGCCAGCAGTCGTCGCCATGGGCGGGGCAACACCGGGGAGCTGTTTTTT. Full variable domain (rest looked up from reference TRBV2 and TRBJ2-2): EPEVTQTPSHQVTQMGQEVILRCVPISNHLYFYWYRQILGQKVEFLVSFYNNEISEKSEIFDDQFSVERPDGSNFTLKIRSTKLEDSAMYFCASSRRHGRGNTGELFFGEGSRLTVL.